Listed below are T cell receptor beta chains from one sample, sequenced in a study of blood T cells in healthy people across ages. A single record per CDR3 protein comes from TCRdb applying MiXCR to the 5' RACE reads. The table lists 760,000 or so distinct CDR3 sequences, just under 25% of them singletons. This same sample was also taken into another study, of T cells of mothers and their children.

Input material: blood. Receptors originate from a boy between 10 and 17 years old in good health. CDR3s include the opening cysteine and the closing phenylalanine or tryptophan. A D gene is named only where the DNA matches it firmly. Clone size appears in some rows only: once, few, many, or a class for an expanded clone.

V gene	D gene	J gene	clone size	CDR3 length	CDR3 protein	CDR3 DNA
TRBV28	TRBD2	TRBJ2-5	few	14	CASSLAGEKETQYF	TGTGCCAGCAGTTTAGCGGGAGAGAAAGAGACCCAGTACTTC
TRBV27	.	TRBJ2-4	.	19	CASSLSGPYGFQAKNIQYF	TGTGCCAGCAGTTTATCCGGCCCGTATGGTTTTCAAGCCAAAAACATTCAGTACTTC
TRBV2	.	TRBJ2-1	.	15	CASSEGPFLGTEQFF	TGTGCCAGCAGTGAAGGCCCCTTCCTGGGGACTGAGCAGTTCTTC
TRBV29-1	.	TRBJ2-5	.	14	CSSGASGGGETQYF	TGCAGCTCTGGGGCTAGCGGAGGGGGGGAGACCCAGTACTTC
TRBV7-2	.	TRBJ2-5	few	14	CASSPLGLQGAQYF	TGTGCCAGCAGCCCCCTGGGGCTACAGGGCGCCCAGTACTTC
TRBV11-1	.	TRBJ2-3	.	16	CASSPQDSLSTDTQYF	TGTGCCAGCAGCCCCCAGGACAGCCTTAGCACAGATACGCAGTATTTT
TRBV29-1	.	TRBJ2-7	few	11	CSAYRGDEQYF	TGCAGCGCTTATAGGGGTGACGAGCAGTACTTC
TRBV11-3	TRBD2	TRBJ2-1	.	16	CASSLTASGVYNEQFF	TGCGCCAGCAGCTTAACGGCTAGCGGGGTATACAATGAACAGTTCTTC
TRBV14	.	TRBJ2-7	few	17	CASSQDIATEDPYEQYF	TGTGCCAGCAGCCAAGACATCGCGACGGAGGACCCCTACGAGCAGTACTTC
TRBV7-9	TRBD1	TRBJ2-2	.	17	CASSRTGQGVITGELFF	TGTGCCAGCAGCCGGACAGGACAGGGGGTTATCACCGGGGAGCTGTTTTTT
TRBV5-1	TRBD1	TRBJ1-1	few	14	CASSLIDRDTEASF	TGCGCCAGCAGCCTTATAGACAGGGACACTGAAGCTTCCTTT
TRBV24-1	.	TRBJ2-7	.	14	CATSDSSGAGEQYF	TGTGCCACCAGTGATTCGTCGGGCGCCGGCGAGCAGTACTTC
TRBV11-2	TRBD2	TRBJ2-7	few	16	CASSLLAGDRPYEQYF	TGTGCCAGCAGCTTACTAGCGGGAGATAGACCCTACGAGCAGTACTTC
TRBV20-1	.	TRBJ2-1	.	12	CSARDQSNEQFF	TGCAGTGCTAGAGATCAATCGAATGAGCAGTTCTTC
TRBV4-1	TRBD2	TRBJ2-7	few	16	CASSQALGLVSYEQYF	TGCGCCAGCAGCCAAGCGCTGGGACTAGTGTCGTACGAGCAGTACTTC
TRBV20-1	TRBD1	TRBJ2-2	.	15	CSARELQGGTGELFF	TGCAGTGCTAGAGAGCTACAGGGGGGTACCGGGGAGCTGTTTTTT
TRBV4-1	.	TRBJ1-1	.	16	CASSQDFADRGTEAFF	TGCGCCAGCAGCCAAGATTTTGCAGACCGGGGCACTGAAGCTTTCTTT
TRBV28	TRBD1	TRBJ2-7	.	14	CASSLPGGSYKQYF	TGTGCCAGCAGTTTGCCAGGGGGCTCCTACAAGCAGTACTTC
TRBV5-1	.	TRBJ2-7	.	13	CASSPEGAYEQYF	TGCGCCAGCAGCCCCGAAGGAGCTTACGAGCAGTACTTC
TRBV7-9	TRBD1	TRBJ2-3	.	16	CASSSRTGASTDTQYF	TGTGCCAGCAGCTCAAGGACAGGGGCTAGCACAGATACGCAGTATTTT
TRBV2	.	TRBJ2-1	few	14	CASSVGAFDNEQFF	TGTGCCAGCAGTGTGGGGGCGTTTGACAATGAGCAGTTCTTC
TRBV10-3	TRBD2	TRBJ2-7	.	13	CASSRLAGNEQYF	TGTGCCAGTTCGCGACTAGCAGGAAACGAGCAGTACTTC
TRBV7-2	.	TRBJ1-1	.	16	CASSLVQGRWNTEAFF	TGTGCCAGCAGCTTAGTTCAGGGGAGGTGGAACACTGAAGCTTTCTTT
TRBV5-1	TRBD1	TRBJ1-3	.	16	CASSLEGQGTGNTIYF	TGCGCCAGCAGCTTGGAAGGACAGGGGACTGGAAACACCATATATTTT
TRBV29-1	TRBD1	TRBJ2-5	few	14	CSVEKTGTQETQYF	TGCAGCGTTGAAAAGACAGGGACCCAAGAGACCCAGTACTTC
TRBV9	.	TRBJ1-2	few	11	CASSSDFGYTF	TGTGCCAGCAGCTCGGACTTTGGCTACACCTTC
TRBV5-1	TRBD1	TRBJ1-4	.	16	CASTVAGRTGYEKLFF	TGCGCCAGCACCGTGGCCGGGAGGACAGGATATGAAAAACTGTTTTTT
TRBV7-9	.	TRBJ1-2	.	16	CASITSGEANSYGHTF	TGTGCCAGCATAACCTCGGGGGAAGCTAATTCTTACGGCCACACCTTC
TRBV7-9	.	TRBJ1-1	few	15	CASSADRAGDTEAFF	TGTGCCAGCAGCGCGGACCGGGCGGGTGACACTGAAGCTTTCTTT
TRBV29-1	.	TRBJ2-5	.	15	CSTQNRGAVQETQYF	TGCAGCACCCAAAACCGAGGGGCAGTACAAGAGACCCAGTACTTC
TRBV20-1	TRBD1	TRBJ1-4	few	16	CSARDGTGATNEKLFF	TGCAGTGCTAGAGACGGGACAGGGGCAACTAATGAAAAACTGTTTTTT
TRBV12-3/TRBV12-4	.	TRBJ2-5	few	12	CASSRDWVTQYF	TGTGCCAGCAGCCGGGATTGGGTGACCCAGTACTTC
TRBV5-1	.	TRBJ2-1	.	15	CASSLADYWDDEQFF	TGCGCCAGCAGCTTGGCGGACTATTGGGACGATGAGCAGTTCTTC
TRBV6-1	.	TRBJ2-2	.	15	CASSAGGDVTGELFF	TGTGCCAGCAGCGCAGGGGGGGACGTCACCGGGGAGCTGTTTTTT
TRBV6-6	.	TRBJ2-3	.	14	CASSYPGYRDTQYF	TGTGCCAGCAGTTACCCTGGGTATCGAGATACGCAGTATTTT
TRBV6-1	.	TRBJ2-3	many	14	CASSEPAITDTQYF	TGTGCCAGCAGTGAACCAGCAATAACAGATACGCAGTATTTT
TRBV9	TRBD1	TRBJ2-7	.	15	CASSGGDRGLYEQYF	TGTGCCAGCAGCGGCGGGGACAGGGGACTCTACGAGCAGTACTTC
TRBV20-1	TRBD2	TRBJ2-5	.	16	CSAGAGTSVGSETQYF	TGCAGTGCTGGGGCCGGGACTAGCGTGGGCTCAGAGACCCAGTACTTC
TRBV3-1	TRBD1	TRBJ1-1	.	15	CASSSDRVLNTEAFF	TGTGCCAGCAGCTCCGACAGGGTCCTGAACACTGAAGCTTTCTTT
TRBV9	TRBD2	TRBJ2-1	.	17	CASSVGQGLAGYNEQFF	TGTGCCAGCAGCGTAGGACAAGGACTAGCGGGATACAATGAGCAGTTCTTC
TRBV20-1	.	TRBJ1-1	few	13	CSAFPTGNTEAFF	TGCAGTGCTTTCCCAACAGGAAACACTGAAGCTTTCTTT
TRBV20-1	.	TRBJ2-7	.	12	CSASRGDYEQYF	TGCAGTGCTAGTCGGGGAGACTACGAGCAGTACTTC
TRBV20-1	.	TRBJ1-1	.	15	CSARRGAGTNTEAFF	TGCAGTGCTAGAAGGGGCGCCGGTACGAACACTGAAGCTTTCTTT
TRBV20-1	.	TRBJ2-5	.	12	CSASFRGETQYF	TGCAGTGCTAGTTTCAGGGGTGAGACCCAGTACTTC
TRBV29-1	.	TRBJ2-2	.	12	CGVLDNTGELFF	TGCGGCGTTCTGGATAACACCGGGGAGCTGTTTTTT
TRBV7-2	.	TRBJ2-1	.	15	CASSLGQGWYNEQFF	TGTGCCAGCAGCTTAGGTCAGGGGTGGTACAATGAGCAGTTCTTC